This T cell receptor beta chain was sequenced in a study of cytomegalovirus exposure and HLA in healthy donors. General study points: Per published reports, the classifier diagnosed cytomegalovirus status with high specificity and sensitivity. Previous analysis showed most TCR beta V segments were productive about 87% or about 30% of the time. It was in a later analysis that TCR association rates were seen to vary by HLA locus, highest for DRB1 and lowest for HLA-C.

Remarks on this clone: The antigen remains undetermined.

PCR involved 60 Vbeta and 13 Jbeta primers. Generated by immunoSEQ multiplex PCR, the TCRdb table keeps only in-frame clones and is missing some. Here the sample spans around 120,000 clones, about 80% being singletons. The V gene end was trimmed by 1 base and the J gene end by 4 bases; junction bases not matched to a gene: 9. CDR3 length: 16 residues. Germline V gene data show CDR1 as SGHAT and CDR2 as FQNNGV. This TCR was recovered from a male donor in good health and CMV-seronegative. Sample: PBMCs. The chain carries TRBV11-2 and TRBJ2-7; 8 positions match TRBD2. The CDR3, as DNA: TGTGCCAGCAGCTTAGTTTCCAGCGGGAGATCATACGAGCAGTACTTC. This encodes CASSLVSSGRSYEQYF.